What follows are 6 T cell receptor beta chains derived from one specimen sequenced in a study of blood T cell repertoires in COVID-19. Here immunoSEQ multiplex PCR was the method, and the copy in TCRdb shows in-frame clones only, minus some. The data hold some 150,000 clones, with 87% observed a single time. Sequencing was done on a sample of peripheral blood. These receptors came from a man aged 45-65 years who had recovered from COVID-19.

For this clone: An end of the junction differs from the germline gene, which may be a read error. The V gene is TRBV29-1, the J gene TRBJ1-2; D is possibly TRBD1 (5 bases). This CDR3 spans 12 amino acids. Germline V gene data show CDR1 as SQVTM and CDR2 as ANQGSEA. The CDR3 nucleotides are TGCAGCGTTCAAGACAGTAACTATGGCTACACCTTC. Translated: CSVQDSNYGYTF.

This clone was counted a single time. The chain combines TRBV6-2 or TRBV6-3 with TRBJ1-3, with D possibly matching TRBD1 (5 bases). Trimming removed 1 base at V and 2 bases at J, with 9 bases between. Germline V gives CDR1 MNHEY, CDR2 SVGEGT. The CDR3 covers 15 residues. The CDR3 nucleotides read TGTGCCAGCAGTTACTTACAAGGGGCTGGAAACACCATATATTTT. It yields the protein CASSYLQGAGNTIYF.

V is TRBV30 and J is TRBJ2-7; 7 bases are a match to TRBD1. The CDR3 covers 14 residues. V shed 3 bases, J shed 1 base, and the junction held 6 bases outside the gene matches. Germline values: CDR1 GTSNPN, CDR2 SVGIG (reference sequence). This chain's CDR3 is CAWRDRPDSYEQYF. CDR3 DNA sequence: TGTGCCTGGAGGGACAGGCCCGATTCCTACGAGCAGTACTTC. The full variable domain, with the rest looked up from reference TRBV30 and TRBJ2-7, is SQTIHQWPATLVQPVGSPLSLECTVEGTSNPNLYWYRQAAGRGLQLLFYSVGIGQISSEVPQNLSASRPQDRQFILSSKKLLLSDSGFYLCAWRDRPDSYEQYFGPGTRLTVT.

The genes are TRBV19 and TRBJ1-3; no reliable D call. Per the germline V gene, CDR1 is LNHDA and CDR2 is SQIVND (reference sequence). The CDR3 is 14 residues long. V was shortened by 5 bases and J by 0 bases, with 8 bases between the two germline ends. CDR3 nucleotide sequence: TGTGCCAGTAGTGCGAATGTCTCTGGAAACACCATATATTTT. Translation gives CASSANVSGNTIYF.

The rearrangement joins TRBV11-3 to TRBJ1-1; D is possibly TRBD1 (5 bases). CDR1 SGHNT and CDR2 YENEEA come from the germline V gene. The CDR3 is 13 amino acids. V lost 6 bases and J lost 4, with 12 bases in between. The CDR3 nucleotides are TGTGCCAGCAGTTACAGGTTCGGCACTGAAGCTTTCTTT. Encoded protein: CASSYRFGTEAFF. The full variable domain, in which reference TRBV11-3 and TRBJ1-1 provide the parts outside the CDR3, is EAGVVQSPRYKIIEKKQPVAFWCNPISGHNTLYWYLQNLGQGPELLIRYENEEAVDDSQLPKDRFSAERLKGVDSTLKIQPAELGDSAVYLCASSYRFGTEAFFGQGTRLTVV.

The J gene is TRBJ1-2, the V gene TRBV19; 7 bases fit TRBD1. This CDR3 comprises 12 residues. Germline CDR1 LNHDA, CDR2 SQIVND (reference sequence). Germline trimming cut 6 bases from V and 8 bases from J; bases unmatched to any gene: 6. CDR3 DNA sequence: TGTGCCAGTAGAACAGGGGCGGGAGGCTACACCTTC. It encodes CASRTGAGGYTF.